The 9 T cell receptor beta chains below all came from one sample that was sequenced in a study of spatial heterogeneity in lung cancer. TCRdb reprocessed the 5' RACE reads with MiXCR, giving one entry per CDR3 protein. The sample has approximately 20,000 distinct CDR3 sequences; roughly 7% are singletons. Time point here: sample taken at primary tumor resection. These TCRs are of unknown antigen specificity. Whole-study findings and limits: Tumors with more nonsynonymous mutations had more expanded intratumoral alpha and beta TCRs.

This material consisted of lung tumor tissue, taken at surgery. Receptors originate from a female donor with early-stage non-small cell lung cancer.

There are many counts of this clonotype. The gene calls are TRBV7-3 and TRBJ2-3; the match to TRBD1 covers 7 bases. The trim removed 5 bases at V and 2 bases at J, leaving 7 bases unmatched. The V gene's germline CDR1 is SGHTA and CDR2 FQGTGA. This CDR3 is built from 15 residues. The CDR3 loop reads CASSPRGQFTDTQYF. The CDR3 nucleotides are TGTGCCAGCAGCCCCAGGGGACAGTTCACAGATACGCAGTATTTT.

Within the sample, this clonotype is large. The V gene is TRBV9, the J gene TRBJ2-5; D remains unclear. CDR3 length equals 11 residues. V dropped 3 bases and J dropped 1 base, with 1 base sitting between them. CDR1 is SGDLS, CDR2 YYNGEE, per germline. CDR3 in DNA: TGTGCCAGCAGCGCCCAAGAGACCCAGTACTTC. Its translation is CASSAQETQYF. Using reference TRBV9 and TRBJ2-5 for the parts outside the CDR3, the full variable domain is DSGVTQTPKHLITATGQRVTLRCSPRSGDLSVYWYQQSLDQGLQFLIQYYNGEERAKGNILERFSAQQFPDLHSELNLSSLELGDSALYFCASSAQETQYFGPGTRLLVL.

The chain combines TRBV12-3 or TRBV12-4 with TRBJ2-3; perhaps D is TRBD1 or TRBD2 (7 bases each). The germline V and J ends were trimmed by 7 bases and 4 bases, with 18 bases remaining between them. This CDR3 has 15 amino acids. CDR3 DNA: TGTGCCAGCACCCCAGGGGAGGGGGCATCAGATACGCAGTATTTT. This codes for CASTPGEGASDTQYF.

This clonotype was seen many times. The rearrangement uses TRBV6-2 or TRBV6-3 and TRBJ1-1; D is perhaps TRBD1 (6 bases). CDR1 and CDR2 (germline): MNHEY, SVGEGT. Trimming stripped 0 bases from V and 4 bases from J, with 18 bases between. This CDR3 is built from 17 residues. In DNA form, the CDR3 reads TGTGCCAGCAGTTACTCGGGATCGGGGGGCTTGATCACTGAAGCTTTCTTT. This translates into CASSYSGSGGLITEAFF.

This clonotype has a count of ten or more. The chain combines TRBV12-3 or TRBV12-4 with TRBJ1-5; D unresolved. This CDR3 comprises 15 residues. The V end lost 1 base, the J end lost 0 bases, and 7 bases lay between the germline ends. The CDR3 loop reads CASSLEADSNQPQHF. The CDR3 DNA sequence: TGTGCCAGCAGTTTAGAGGCGGATAGCAATCAGCCCCAGCATTTT.

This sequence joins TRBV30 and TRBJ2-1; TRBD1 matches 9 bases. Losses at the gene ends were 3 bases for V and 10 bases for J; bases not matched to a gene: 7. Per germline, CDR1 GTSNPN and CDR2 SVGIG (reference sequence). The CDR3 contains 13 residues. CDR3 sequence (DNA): TGTGCCTGGAGGGGACAGGGTCTGAGGGAGCAGTTCTTC. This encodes CAWRGQGLREQFF.

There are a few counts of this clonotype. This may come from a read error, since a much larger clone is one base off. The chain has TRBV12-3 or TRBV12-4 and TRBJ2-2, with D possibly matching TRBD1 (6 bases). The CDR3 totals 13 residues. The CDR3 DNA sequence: TGTGTCAGCAGTTTACAGGGCGCCGGGGAGCTGTTTTTT. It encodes CVSSLQGAGELFF.

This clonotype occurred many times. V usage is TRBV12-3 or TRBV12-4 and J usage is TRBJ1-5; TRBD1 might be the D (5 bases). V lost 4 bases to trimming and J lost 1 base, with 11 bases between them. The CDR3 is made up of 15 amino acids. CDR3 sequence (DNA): TGTGCCAGCAGTTCGGGGGACGGAAGCAATCAGCCCCAGCATTTT. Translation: CASSSGDGSNQPQHF.

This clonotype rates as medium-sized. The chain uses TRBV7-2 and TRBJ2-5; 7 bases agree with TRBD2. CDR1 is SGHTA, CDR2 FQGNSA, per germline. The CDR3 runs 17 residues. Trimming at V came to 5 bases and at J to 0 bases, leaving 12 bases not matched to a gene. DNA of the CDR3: TGTGCCAGCAGCCGCGCGGGTGGCGGGGGAGACCAAGAGACCCAGTACTTC. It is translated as CASSRAGGGGDQETQYF.